These 20 T cell receptor beta chains were sequenced from one sample in a study of T cells in localized non-small cell lung cancer. Data came from immunoSEQ multiplex PCR; TCRdb stores just in-frame clones and leaves some out. The table records tens of thousands of clones, around 85% of them present only once. The sequencing here drew on peripheral blood, taken before any cancer treatment. These receptors originate from a woman between 35 and 70 years old with stage I lung adenocarcinoma.

This chain joins TRBV5-1 and TRBJ2-1; 11 nucleotides line up with TRBD2. Germline CDR1 is SGHRS and CDR2 is YFSETQ. Trimming removed 5 bases from V and 5 bases from J; junction bases left unmatched: 3. This CDR3 has 14 residues. The CDR3: CASRLAGENNEQFF. Here the CDR3 DNA reads TGCGCCAGCAGACTAGCGGGGGAAAACAATGAGCAGTTCTTC. The entire variable domain, with the rest obtained from reference TRBV5-1 and TRBJ2-1, is as follows: KAGVTQTPRYLIKTRGQQVTLSCSPISGHRSVSWYQQTPGQGLQFLFEYFSETQRNKGNFPGRFSGRQFSNSRSEMNVSTLELGDSALYLCASRLAGENNEQFFGPGTRLTVL.

The rearrangement joins TRBV6-6 to TRBJ2-1; 7 bases align to TRBD2. Germline lookup yields CDR1 MNHNY and CDR2 SVGAGI (reference sequence). CDR3 length: 14 residues. J gave up 9 bases and V 8 bases, and 13 bases lay outside the gene matches. The CDR3, as DNA: TGTGCCAGCTTACACACGGGGGGAGCCAGTGAGCAGTTCTTC. Translating gives CASLHTGGASEQFF.

The chain's CDR3 is CAWSVTANSPLHF. CDR3 sequence (DNA): TGTGCCTGGAGTGTGACAGCTAATTCACCCCTCCACTTT. The V call is TRBV30, the J call TRBJ1-6; TRBD1 might be the D (5 bases). The CDR3 extends over 13 amino acids. V was clipped by 0 bases and J by 6 bases, with 6 bases between them. CDR1 is GTSNPN and CDR2 is SVGIG in the germline V gene (reference sequence). Using reference TRBV30 and TRBJ1-6 for the parts outside the CDR3, the full variable domain is SQTIHQWPATLVQPVGSPLSLECTVEGTSNPNLYWYRQAAGRGLQLLFYSVGIGQISSEVPQNLSASRPQDRQFILSSKKLLLSDSGFYLCAWSVTANSPLHFGNGTRLTVT.

The chain has TRBV28 and TRBJ1-1; 7 bases match TRBD1. CDR1 and CDR2 (germline): MDHEN, SYDVKM. The CDR3 spans 11 residues. Germline trimming cut 6 bases from V and 9 bases from J; bases unmatched to any gene: 4. CDR3 amino acids: CASSGQVKAFF. The CDR3 DNA follows: TGTGCCAGCAGCGGACAGGTTAAAGCTTTCTTT.

The chain has TRBV7-2 and TRBJ1-6; D is ambiguous. The CDR3 loop spans 15 amino acids. Trimming cost V 3 bases and J 5 bases, with 11 bases left between them. The V gene's germline CDR1 is SGHTA and CDR2 FQGNSA. In DNA form, the CDR3 reads TGTGCCAGCAGCTTGACCGGCCGGAATAATTCACCCCTCCACTTT. This gives the protein CASSLTGRNNSPLHF.

J is TRBJ1-4 and V is TRBV19, with D perhaps matching TRBD1 (5 bases). Germline CDR1 reads LNHDA; CDR2 reads SQIVND (reference sequence). Trimming left V 3 bases short and J 7 bases short, with 12 bases between. This CDR3 has 14 amino acids. For the CDR3, the DNA is TGTGCCAGTAGTATTCGAAGGGGATTTGAAAAACTGTTTTTT. It specifies CASSIRRGFEKLFF.

The chain couples TRBV2 to TRBJ1-1; D not resolved. This CDR3 spans 14 amino acids. V lost 4 bases and J 5 bases, leaving 14 bases between the germline ends. From germline, CDR1 is SNHLY and CDR2 FYNNEI. As DNA, the CDR3 is TGTGCCAGCAGTGCCCGACTGGGGAAGACTGAAGCTTTCTTT. Its translation is CASSARLGKTEAFF.

The chain carries TRBV6-5 and TRBJ1-2; D possibly corresponds to TRBD1 (6 bases). Trimming took 5 bases from V and 5 from J, leaving 15 bases between them. Per germline, CDR1 MNHEY and CDR2 SVGAGI. The CDR3 length is 14 residues. The CDR3 nucleotides read TGTGCCAGCAGTCTAATCGATACAGGGTATGGCTACACCTTC. This gives the protein CASSLIDTGYGYTF.

CDR3 loop: CASSLLSYTEQFF. In DNA, the CDR3 is TGTGCCAGCAGCTTACTATCTTATACTGAGCAGTTCTTC. This sequence joins TRBV7-2 and TRBJ2-1; D unresolved. Trimming removed 2 bases from V and 9 bases from J, with 11 bases in between. There are 13 residues in the CDR3. Germline V lookup: CDR1 SGHTA, CDR2 FQGNSA.

This rearrangement joins TRBV7-8 to TRBJ1-5, with D possibly matching TRBD1 (5 bases). V gave up 6 bases and J gave up 4 bases, with 16 bases separating them. The CDR3 covers 15 residues. Germline values: CDR1 SGHVS, CDR2 FQNEAQ. CDR3 sequence reads: CASSLGRRGNQPQHF. CDR3 DNA: TGTGCCAGCAGTTTGGGACGGAGAGGTAATCAGCCCCAGCATTTT.

The CDR3 here is CASSEVAGGPDTQYF. DNA for the CDR3: TGTGCCAGCAGTGAGGTAGCGGGGGGCCCAGATACGCAGTATTTT. The gene calls are TRBV6-4 and TRBJ2-3; 10 positions match TRBD2. Germline V CDR1 and CDR2: MRHNA, SNTAGT. Trimming removed 3 bases from V and 4 bases from J; junction bases left unmatched: 4. The CDR3 has 15 amino acids.

The V call is TRBV7-2, the J call TRBJ1-3, with 10 positions matching TRBD1. The CDR3 loop spans 16 amino acids. Germline values: CDR1 SGHTA, CDR2 FQGNSA. The ends lost 4 bases at V and 7 bases at J; junction bases unmatched: 10. The CDR3 loop reads CASSSTTPGQGNTIYF. The DNA for the CDR3 is TGTGCCAGCAGCTCCACGACTCCGGGACAGGGGAACACCATATATTTT.

The rearrangement joins TRBV2 to TRBJ1-4, with a possible D match to TRBD1 (5 bases). This CDR3 is built from 12 residues. Germline CDR1 SNHLY, CDR2 FYNNEI. The germline V and J ends were trimmed by 6 bases and 8 bases, with 10 bases remaining between them. The CDR3 loop reads CASRGEGEKLFF. As DNA, the CDR3 is TGTGCCAGCAGGGGGGAGGGGGAAAAACTGTTTTTT.

The V and J genes are TRBV7-2 and TRBJ2-5; D assignment may be TRBD1 or TRBD2 (5 bases each). V was trimmed by 5 bases and J by 2 bases, leaving 21 bases between them. CDR3 length: 17 amino acids. Per the germline V gene, CDR1 is SGHTA and CDR2 is FQGNSA. CDR3 bases: TGTGCCAGCAGCCCTTGGGGCCCCGGGACCTTGCAAGAGACCCAGTACTTC. Translated, it gives CASSPWGPGTLQETQYF.

V usage is TRBV27 and J usage is TRBJ2-2, with TRBD2 matching 8 bases. J lost 1 base, V lost 5 bases, and 9 bases had no gene match. This CDR3 region has 17 residues. The germline V gene has CDR1 MNHEY and CDR2 SMNVEV (reference sequence). CDR3: CASSRGGGPLNTGELFF. The CDR3 DNA follows: TGTGCCAGCAGTCGGGGGGGAGGGCCATTGAACACCGGGGAGCTGTTTTTT.

This clone turned up a few times. The chain is built from TRBV27 and TRBJ2-7; TRBD2 aligns across 14 bases. Trimming at V came to 3 bases and at J to 3 bases, leaving 4 bases not matched to a gene. The CDR3 is 16 amino acids. Germline CDR1 reads MNHEY; CDR2 reads SMNVEV (reference sequence). CDR3 sequence: CASSFGTSGGGYEQYF. CDR3 bases: TGTGCCAGCAGTTTCGGGACTAGCGGGGGTGGCTACGAGCAGTACTTC.

V and J are TRBV2 and TRBJ1-2; D remains ambiguous. This CDR3 comprises 15 residues. Trimming took off 4 bases at V and 3 bases at J, with 15 bases between the two ends. Germline CDR1 is SNHLY and CDR2 is FYNNEI. In DNA, the CDR3 is TGTGCCAGCAGTGTTGTGGCAGGTGGACACTATGGCTACACCTTC. Protein product: CASSVVAGGHYGYTF.

This clone has only one observation. The chain combines TRBV10-3 with TRBJ1-2; D remains ambiguous. CDR3 length: 13 residues. V was cut by 0 bases and J by 8 bases, with 10 bases left in between. The germline gives CDR1 ENHRY, CDR2 SYGVKD. CDR3 sequence: CAISESQVGGYTF. The CDR3, as DNA: TGTGCCATCAGTGAGTCGCAGGTTGGAGGCTACACCTTC.

V and J are TRBV2 and TRBJ2-3; no clear D. This CDR3 is 13 amino acids long. V was cut by 7 bases and J by 2 bases, with 10 bases left in between. Germline CDR1 reads SNHLY; CDR2 reads FYNNEI. The CDR3 loop reads CASNQEHTDTQYF. The CDR3 nucleotides are TGTGCCAGCAATCAGGAACACACAGATACGCAGTATTTT.

The chain combines TRBV28 with TRBJ2-7; TRBD2 agrees at 7 bases. Germline CDR1 MDHEN, CDR2 SYDVKM. CDR3 length equals 13 residues. Unmatched junction bases numbered 3, after V lost 7 bases and J lost 0 bases. The CDR3, as DNA: TGTGCCAGCACGGGAGGTGTCTCCTACGAGCAGTACTTC. This gives the protein CASTGGVSYEQYF.